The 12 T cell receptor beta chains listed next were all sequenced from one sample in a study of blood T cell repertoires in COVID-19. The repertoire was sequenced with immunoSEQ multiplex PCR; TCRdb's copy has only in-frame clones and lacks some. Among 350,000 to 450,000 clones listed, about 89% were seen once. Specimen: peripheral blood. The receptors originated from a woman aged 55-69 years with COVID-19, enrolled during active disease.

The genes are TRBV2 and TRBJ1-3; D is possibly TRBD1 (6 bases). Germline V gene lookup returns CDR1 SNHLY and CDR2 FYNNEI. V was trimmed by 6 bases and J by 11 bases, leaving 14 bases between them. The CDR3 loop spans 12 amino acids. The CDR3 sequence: CASSPDRFAIYF. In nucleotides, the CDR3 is TGTGCCAGCAGCCCAGACAGGTTCGCCATATATTTT.

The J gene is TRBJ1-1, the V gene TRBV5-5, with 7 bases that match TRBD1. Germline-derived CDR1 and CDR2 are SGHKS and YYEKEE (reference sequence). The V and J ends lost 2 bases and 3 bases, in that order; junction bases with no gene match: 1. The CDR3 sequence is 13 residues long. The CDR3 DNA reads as TGTGCCAGCAGCTTCACAGGGGACACTGAAGCTTTCTTT. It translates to CASSFTGDTEAFF.

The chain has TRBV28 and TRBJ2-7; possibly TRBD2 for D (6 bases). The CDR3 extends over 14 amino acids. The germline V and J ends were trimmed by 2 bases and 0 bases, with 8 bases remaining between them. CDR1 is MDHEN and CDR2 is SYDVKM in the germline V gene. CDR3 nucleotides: TGTGCCAGCAGTTTAGCGGGGAGCTCCTACGAGCAGTACTTC. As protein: CASSLAGSSYEQYF.

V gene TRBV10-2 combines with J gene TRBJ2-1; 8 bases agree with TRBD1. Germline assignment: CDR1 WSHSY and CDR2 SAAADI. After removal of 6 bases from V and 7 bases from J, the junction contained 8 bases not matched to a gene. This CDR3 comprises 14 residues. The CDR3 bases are TGCGCCAGCAGCCCCGGGACAGGCGGAAATGAGCAGTTCTTC. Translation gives CASSPGTGGNEQFF.

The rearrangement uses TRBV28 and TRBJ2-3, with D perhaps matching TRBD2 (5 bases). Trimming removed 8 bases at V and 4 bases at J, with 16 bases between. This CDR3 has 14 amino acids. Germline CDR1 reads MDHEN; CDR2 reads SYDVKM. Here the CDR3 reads CASPPGVTADTQYF. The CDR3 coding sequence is TGTGCCAGCCCCCCCGGGGTGACGGCAGATACGCAGTATTTT.

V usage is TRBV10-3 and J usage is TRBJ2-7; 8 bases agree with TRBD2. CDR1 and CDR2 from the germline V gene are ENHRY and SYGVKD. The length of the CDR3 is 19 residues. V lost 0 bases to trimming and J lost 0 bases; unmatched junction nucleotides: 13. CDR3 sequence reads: CAISESGTRRGYSSYEQYF. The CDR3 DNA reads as TGTGCCATCAGTGAGTCGGGGACTAGGCGGGGCTATAGCTCCTACGAGCAGTACTTC.

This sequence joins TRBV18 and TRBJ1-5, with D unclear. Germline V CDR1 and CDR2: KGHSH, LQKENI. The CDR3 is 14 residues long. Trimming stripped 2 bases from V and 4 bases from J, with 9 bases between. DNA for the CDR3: TGTGCCAGCTCACCAGTATATACAAATCAGCCCCAGCATTTT. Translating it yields CASSPVYTNQPQHF.

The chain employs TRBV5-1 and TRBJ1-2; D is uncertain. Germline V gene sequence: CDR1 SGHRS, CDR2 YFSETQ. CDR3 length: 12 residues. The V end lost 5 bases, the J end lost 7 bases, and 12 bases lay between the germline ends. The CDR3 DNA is TGCGCCAGCAGTTCCCTCGGTATTGGCTACACCTTC. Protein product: CASSSLGIGYTF.

This CDR3 is CASSPRYNEQFF. In nucleotides, the CDR3 is TGTGCCAGCAGCCCGCGTTACAATGAGCAGTTCTTC. The genes are TRBV7-9 and TRBJ2-1; the D is unclear. Germline assignment: CDR1 SEHNR and CDR2 FQNEAQ (reference sequence). The CDR3 consists of 12 residues. V shed 5 bases and J shed 4 bases, with 6 bases lying between them.

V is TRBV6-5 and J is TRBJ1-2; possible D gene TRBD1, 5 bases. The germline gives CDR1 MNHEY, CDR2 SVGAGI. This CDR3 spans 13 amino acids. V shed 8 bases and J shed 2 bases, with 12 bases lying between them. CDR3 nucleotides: TGTGCCAGCCGAAGGGGCATCAACTATGGCTACACCTTC. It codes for CASRRGINYGYTF.

CDR3 region: CASSNAETQYF. CDR3 bases: TGTGCCAGCAGCAACGCGGAGACCCAGTACTTC. The chain joins TRBV5-4 to TRBJ2-5, with D unresolved. V was pared by 4 bases and J by 5 bases, with 6 bases between. The length of the CDR3 is 11 residues. CDR1 SGHNT and CDR2 YYREEE come from the germline V gene (reference sequence).

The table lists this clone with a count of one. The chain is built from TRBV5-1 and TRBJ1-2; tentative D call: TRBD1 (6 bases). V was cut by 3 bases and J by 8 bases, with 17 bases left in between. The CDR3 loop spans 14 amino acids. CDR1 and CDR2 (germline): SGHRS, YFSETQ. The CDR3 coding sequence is TGCGCCAGCAGCTCGGTCCCACAGGGTGAAGGCTACACCTTC. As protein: CASSSVPQGEGYTF.